This TCR beta chain was identified in a study of chemoradiotherapy in HPV16-positive cancers. Whole-study findings and limits: Functional assays defining HPV-specific T cells used only a couple of HPV16-positive patients.

With regard to this clone: Its antigen is currently unknown.

Samples were taken several times over chemoradiotherapy. Measured with immunoSEQ multiplex PCR; TCRdb has only the in-frame clones, and not every one. The sample yields 2,500 to 4,000 clones, 75% to 95% seen once. Trimming stripped 4 bases from V and 2 bases from J, with 18 bases between. Germline lookup yields CDR1 SGHDT and CDR2 YYEEEE. The CDR3 is 16 amino acids. The chain couples TRBV5-6 to TRBJ1-1; no clear D gene. The receptor was isolated from a human donor with HPV-associated anogenital cancer. Sequences were derived from tumor tissue, sampled from a patient who underwent chemoradiotherapy. CDR3 region: CASSPKRPHLNTEAFF. The CDR3 DNA reads as TGTGCCAGCAGCCCGAAACGGCCCCACCTAAACACTGAAGCTTTCTTT.